Shown below are 5 T cell receptor beta chains from a single sample sequenced in a study of glioma-infiltrating T cells after dendritic cell vaccination. Assay: immunoSEQ multiplex PCR; the TCRdb copy retains only in-frame clones and omits some. The sample contains roughly 80,000 clones, around nine tenths of which appear only once. The time point is: after dendritic cell vaccination, including at tumor progression/relapse. The sample here was blood, taken after dendritic cell vaccination. These receptors were obtained from a human donor with glioblastoma.

The chain carries TRBV9 and TRBJ1-5; 7 nucleotides agree with TRBD1. Trimming at V came to 3 bases and at J to 9 bases, leaving 9 bases not matched to a gene. CDR3 length: 14 amino acids. The germline V gene encodes CDR1 SGDLS and CDR2 YYNGEE. CDR3 DNA: TGTGCCAGCAGCGCAACGACAGGGAAAGGGCCCCAGCATTTT. It translates to CASSATTGKGPQHF.

The chain recombines TRBV11-2 with TRBJ2-5; D not resolved. Germline V gene data show CDR1 as SGHAT and CDR2 as FQNNGV. V gave up 1 base and J gave up 5 bases, with 8 bases separating them. This CDR3 is built from 13 residues. CDR3 amino acids: CASSLGSSETQYF. CDR3 in DNA: TGTGCCAGCAGCTTAGGGTCGAGCGAGACCCAGTACTTC.

The CDR3 DNA reads as TGCGCCAGCAGCTTCCAGGGGATTGGTAATGAAAAACTGTTTTTT. It specifies CASSFQGIGNEKLFF. J is TRBJ1-4 and V is TRBV5-1, with a weak D call TRBD1 (6 bases). Trimming stripped 2 bases from V and 4 bases from J, with 12 bases between. The germline V gene has CDR1 SGHRS and CDR2 YFSETQ. CDR3 length equals 15 residues.

This clone was seen just once. V usage is TRBV21-1 and J usage is TRBJ1-2. TRBV21-1 is annotated as a pseudogene. The CDR3 runs 16 residues. Here the CDR3 DNA reads TGTGCCAGCAGCAGTCGGGACTTCCCTACTAACTATGGCTACACCTTC. This sequence encodes CASSSRDFPTNYGYTF.

This clone was picked up a small number of times. The chain carries TRBV10-3 and TRBJ2-2, with no clear D. Germline CDR1 and CDR2: ENHRY and SYGVKD. The CDR3 totals 13 residues. V lost 4 bases, J lost 4 bases, and 7 bases lay in between. The chain's CDR3 is CAISGPGTGELFF. The CDR3 DNA follows: TGTGCCATCAGTGGTCCGGGCACCGGGGAGCTGTTTTTT.